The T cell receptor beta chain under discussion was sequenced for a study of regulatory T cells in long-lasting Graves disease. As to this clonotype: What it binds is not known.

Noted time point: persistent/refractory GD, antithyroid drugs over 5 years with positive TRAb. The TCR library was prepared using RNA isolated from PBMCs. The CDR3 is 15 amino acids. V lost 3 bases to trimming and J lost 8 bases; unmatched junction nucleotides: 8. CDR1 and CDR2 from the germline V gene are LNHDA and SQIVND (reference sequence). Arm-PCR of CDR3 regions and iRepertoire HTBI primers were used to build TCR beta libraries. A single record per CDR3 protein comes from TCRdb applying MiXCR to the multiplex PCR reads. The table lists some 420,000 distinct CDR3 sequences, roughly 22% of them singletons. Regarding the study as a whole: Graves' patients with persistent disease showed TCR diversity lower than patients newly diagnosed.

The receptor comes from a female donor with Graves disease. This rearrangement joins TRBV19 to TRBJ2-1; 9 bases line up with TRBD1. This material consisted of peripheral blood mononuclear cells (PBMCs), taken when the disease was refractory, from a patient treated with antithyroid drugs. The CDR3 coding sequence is TGTGCCAGTAGTATTACAGGGGGCCACCCTCATGAGCAGTTCTTC. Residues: CASSITGGHPHEQFF.